Below are 18 T cell receptor beta chains sequenced from a single sample in a study of Tregs in tolerant kidney transplant recipients. Here immunoSEQ multiplex PCR was the method, and the copy in TCRdb shows in-frame clones only, minus some. The sample consists of fewer than 150,000 clones, roughly 93% of them appearing once. The sequenced sample consisted of CD4+ T cells from blood. These receptors were collected from a human donor in good health.

The chain couples TRBV18 to TRBJ2-3; no clear D gene. CDR3 size: 13 residues. The V gene lost 6 bases and the J gene lost 2 bases, with 9 bases spanning the gap. Germline V lookup: CDR1 KGHSH, CDR2 LQKENI. For the CDR3, the DNA is TGTGCCAGCTCGCCCAACCCCACAGATACGCAGTATTTT. Encoded protein: CASSPNPTDTQYF.

The chain recombines TRBV19 with TRBJ1-5; D gene unclear. V was clipped by 5 bases and J by 3 bases, with 11 bases between them. The germline V gene encodes CDR1 LNHDA and CDR2 SQIVND (reference sequence). CDR3 length: 14 residues. Here the CDR3 DNA reads TGTGCCAGTAGTGCTGACTCAGACAATCAGCCCCAGCATTTT. It is translated as CASSADSDNQPQHF.

This chain joins TRBV6-1 and TRBJ2-2; weak D call: TRBD2 (5 bases). Trimming cost V 0 bases and J 7 bases, with 9 bases left between them. Looked up from germline, CDR1 is MNHNS and CDR2 is SASEGT. The CDR3 sequence is 14 residues long. CDR3 in amino acids: CASSEARGIGELFF. DNA of the CDR3: TGTGCCAGCAGTGAAGCCCGGGGAATCGGGGAGCTGTTTTTT.

The V gene is TRBV6-5, the J gene TRBJ1-5; D not resolved. Germline CDR1 and CDR2: MNHEY and SVGAGI. This CDR3 is built from 15 residues. V dropped 0 bases and J dropped 1 base, with 7 bases sitting between them. DNA of the CDR3: TGTGCCAGCAGTTACTCCCCGGGAAGCAATCAGCCCCAGCATTTT. Its translation: CASSYSPGSNQPQHF.

The chain recombines TRBV25-1 with TRBJ1-4; D perhaps matches TRBD1 (5 bases). Trimming took 3 bases from V and 10 from J, leaving 18 bases between them. In germline, CDR1 is MGHDK, CDR2 SYGVNS. This CDR3 comprises 15 residues. The CDR3 nucleotides read TGTGCCAGCAGTGATCCCGGGACCCCCAGTGGAAAACTGTTTTTT. Translation: CASSDPGTPSGKLFF.

The chain has TRBV5-1 and TRBJ1-1; D unclear. The length of the CDR3 is 11 residues. Per germline, CDR1 SGHRS and CDR2 YFSETQ. V gave up 3 bases and J gave up 8 bases, with 8 bases separating them. The CDR3 here is CASSSAGEAFF. The DNA for the CDR3 is TGCGCCAGCAGCTCCGCCGGGGAAGCTTTCTTT.

As DNA, the CDR3 is TGTGCCAGCAGTTACTCGGGGGGTGGATCGGGCGAGCAGTACTTC. It codes for CASSYSGGGSGEQYF. The gene calls are TRBV6-5 and TRBJ2-7; a possible D gene is TRBD2 (6 bases). CDR3 length equals 15 residues. CDR1 is MNHEY and CDR2 is SVGAGI in the germline V gene. The V and J ends lost 0 bases and 6 bases respectively, with 15 bases between them.

This sequence joins TRBV19 and TRBJ2-5, with TRBD1 matching 7 bases. With V trimmed by 3 bases and J by 8 bases, 3 bases remained unmatched. CDR3 size: 12 residues. Germline lookup yields CDR1 LNHDA and CDR2 SQIVND (reference sequence). CDR3 region: CASSIYRGTQYF. The CDR3 DNA is TGTGCCAGTAGTATCTACAGGGGAACCCAGTACTTC.

V and J are TRBV5-6 and TRBJ2-1; TRBD2 matches at 9 bases. This CDR3 has 16 residues. In germline, CDR1 is SGHDT, CDR2 YYEEEE. V shed 0 bases and J 4 bases; nucleotides not matched to a gene: 5. The DNA of the CDR3 is TGTGCCAGCAGCTTGGCCGAGGGACTAGCTTACAATGAGCAGTTCTTC. The encoded protein is CASSLAEGLAYNEQFF.

V and J are TRBV7-6 and TRBJ1-2; D uncertain. The CDR3 has 14 amino acids. Trimming took 5 bases from V and 0 from J, leaving 10 bases between them. Germline loops: CDR1 SGHVS, CDR2 FNYEAQ. The DNA for the CDR3 is TGTGCCAGCAGCCCGTCGACAACTAACTATGGCTACACCTTC. It codes for CASSPSTTNYGYTF.

CDR3 coding DNA: TGTGCCAGCAGCTTGGTTCCCGTTCTAGAGCGGGAGACCCAGTACTTC. Protein product: CASSLVPVLERETQYF. The chain is built from TRBV5-6 and TRBJ2-5; possibly TRBD2 for D (5 bases). From germline, CDR1 is SGHDT and CDR2 YYEEEE. Trimming removed 0 bases at V and 5 bases at J, with 17 bases between. There are 16 residues in the CDR3.

This clone was picked up a small number of times. The gene calls are TRBV7-9 and TRBJ2-1; 7 bases fit TRBD1. V shed 5 bases, J shed 3 bases, and the junction held 10 bases outside the gene matches. CDR1 is SEHNR, CDR2 FQNEAQ, per germline (reference sequence). The CDR3 runs 16 residues. CDR3 loop: CASSPFGQGDYNEQFF. CDR3 nucleotide sequence: TGTGCCAGCAGCCCATTCGGGCAGGGGGACTACAATGAGCAGTTCTTC.

This chain connects TRBV13 to TRBJ2-1; D is possibly TRBD1 (6 bases). The V end lost 0 bases, the J end lost 8 bases, and 17 bases lay between the germline ends. The CDR3 consists of 16 residues. CDR1 and CDR2 (germline): PRHDT, FYEKMQ (reference sequence). The DNA for the CDR3 is TGTGCCAGCAGCTTAGGGGACAGAGGATCGAACGATGAGCAGTTCTTC. It is translated as CASSLGDRGSNDEQFF.

This sequence joins TRBV18 and TRBJ1-1, with 8 bases lining up with TRBD1. The germline V gene has CDR1 KGHSH and CDR2 LQKENI. The CDR3 runs 15 residues. Losses at the gene ends were 2 bases for V and 1 base for J; bases not matched to a gene: 3. CDR3 residues: CASSPNQGANTEAFF. DNA for the CDR3: TGTGCCAGCTCACCAAATCAGGGGGCGAACACTGAAGCTTTCTTT.

This chain's CDR3 is CASSASPDVREAQYF. In DNA, the CDR3 is TGTGCCAGCAGTGCCTCCCCGGACGTTAGGGAAGCGCAGTATTTT. This chain links TRBV6-4 with TRBJ2-3; D unclear. Germline V gene lookup returns CDR1 MRHNA and CDR2 SNTAGT. Trimming took 4 bases from V and 10 from J, leaving 21 bases between them. This CDR3 has 15 amino acids.

The CDR3 DNA reads as TGTGCCAGCAGTGAATGGACTAGCGGGAGGGCCAGGGATACGCAGTATTTT. It is translated as CASSEWTSGRARDTQYF. The chain employs TRBV25-1 and TRBJ2-3; 15 bases match TRBD2. Germline V gives CDR1 MGHDK, CDR2 SYGVNS. V trimming: 1 base; J trimming: 6 bases; junction bases outside the gene matches: 5. This CDR3 is built from 17 residues.

The genes are TRBV5-4 and TRBJ2-7; tentative D call: TRBD2 (5 bases). This CDR3 is built from 15 residues. The germline CDR1 and CDR2 sequences are SGHNT and YYREEE (reference sequence). V lost 1 base, J lost 3 bases, and 14 bases lay in between. CDR3 bases: TGTGCCAGCAGCTTGTACCCGGGAAGACTCTACGAGCAGTACTTC. Amino acid sequence: CASSLYPGRLYEQYF.

The V gene is TRBV18, the J gene TRBJ1-5, with TRBD1 matching over 9 bases. Looked up from germline, CDR1 is KGHSH and CDR2 is LQKENI. With V trimmed by 0 bases and J by 6 bases, 6 bases remained unmatched. This CDR3 is 16 amino acids long. Here the CDR3 reads CASSPPGQGPSQPQHF. CDR3 nucleotides: TGTGCCAGCTCACCACCTGGACAGGGGCCGAGTCAGCCCCAGCATTTT.